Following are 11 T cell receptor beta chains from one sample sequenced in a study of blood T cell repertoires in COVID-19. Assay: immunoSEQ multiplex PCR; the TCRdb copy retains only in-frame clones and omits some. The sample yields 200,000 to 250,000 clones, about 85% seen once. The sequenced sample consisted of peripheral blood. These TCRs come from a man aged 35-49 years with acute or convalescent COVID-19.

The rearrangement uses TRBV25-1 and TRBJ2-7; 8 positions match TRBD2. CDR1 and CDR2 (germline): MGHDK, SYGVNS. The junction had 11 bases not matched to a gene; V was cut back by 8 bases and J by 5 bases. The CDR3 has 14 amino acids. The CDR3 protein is CASELAELTNEQYF. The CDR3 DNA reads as TGTGCCAGCGAACTAGCGGAATTGACGAACGAGCAGTACTTC.

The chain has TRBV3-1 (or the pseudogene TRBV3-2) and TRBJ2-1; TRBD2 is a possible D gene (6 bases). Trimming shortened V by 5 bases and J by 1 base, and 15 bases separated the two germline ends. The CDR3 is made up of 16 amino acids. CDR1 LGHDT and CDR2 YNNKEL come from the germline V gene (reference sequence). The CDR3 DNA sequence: TGTGCCAGCAGCGCGTTGGGGCGGGGTTCCTACAATGAGCAGTTCTTC. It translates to CASSALGRGSYNEQFF.

CDR3: CASSVRMAARDGYTF. CDR3 sequence (DNA): TGTGCCAGCAGCGTTAGAATGGCCGCCAGGGATGGCTACACCTTC. J is TRBJ1-2 and V is TRBV9, with D perhaps matching TRBD1 (5 bases). This CDR3 has 15 amino acids. V lost 2 bases, J lost 6 bases, and 17 bases lay in between. Germline-derived CDR1 and CDR2 are SGDLS and YYNGEE.

The CDR3 region is CASSLAGESYEQYF. The CDR3 coding sequence is TGTGCCAGCAGCTTAGCAGGAGAGTCCTACGAGCAGTACTTC. This chain uses TRBV7-8 with TRBJ2-7; no firm D call. The CDR3 is made up of 14 amino acids. Germline CDR1 is SGHVS and CDR2 is FQNEAQ. The germline V and J ends were trimmed by 0 bases and 1 base, with 7 bases remaining between them.

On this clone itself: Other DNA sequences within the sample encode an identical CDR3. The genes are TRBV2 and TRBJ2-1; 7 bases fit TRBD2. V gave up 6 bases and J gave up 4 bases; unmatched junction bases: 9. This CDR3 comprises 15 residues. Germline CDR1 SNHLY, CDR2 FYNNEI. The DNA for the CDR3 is TGTGCCAGCAGAAGGGGAGGGCGGGGATACAATGAGCAGTTCTTC. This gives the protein CASRRGGRGYNEQFF.

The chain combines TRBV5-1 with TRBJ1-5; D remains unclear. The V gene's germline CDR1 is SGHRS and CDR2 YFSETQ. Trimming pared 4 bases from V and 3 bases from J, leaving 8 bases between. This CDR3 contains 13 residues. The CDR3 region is CASSPSSNQPQHF. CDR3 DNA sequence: TGCGCCAGCAGCCCCTCTTCCAATCAGCCCCAGCATTTT. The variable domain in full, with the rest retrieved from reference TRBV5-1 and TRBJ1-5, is KAGVTQTPRYLIKTRGQQVTLSCSPISGHRSVSWYQQTPGQGLQFLFEYFSETQRNKGNFPGRFSGRQFSNSRSEMNVSTLELGDSALYLCASSPSSNQPQHFGDGTRLSIL.

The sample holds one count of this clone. CDR3 sequence (DNA): TGCGCCAGCAGCCCCCAGACATTGGTGGCAGATACGCAGTATTTT. As protein: CASSPQTLVADTQYF. The chain joins TRBV5-1 to TRBJ2-3; D is unresolved. Trimming pared 4 bases from V and 4 bases from J, leaving 16 bases between. CDR1 SGHRS and CDR2 YFSETQ come from the germline V gene. This CDR3 comprises 15 residues. The full variable domain, in which reference TRBV5-1 and TRBJ2-3 provide the parts outside the CDR3, is KAGVTQTPRYLIKTRGQQVTLSCSPISGHRSVSWYQQTPGQGLQFLFEYFSETQRNKGNFPGRFSGRQFSNSRSEMNVSTLELGDSALYLCASSPQTLVADTQYFGPGTRLTVL.

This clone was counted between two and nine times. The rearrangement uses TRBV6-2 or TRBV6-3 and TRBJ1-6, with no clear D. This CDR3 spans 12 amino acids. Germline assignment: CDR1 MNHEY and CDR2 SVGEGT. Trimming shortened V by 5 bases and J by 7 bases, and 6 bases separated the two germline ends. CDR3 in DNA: TGTGCCAGCAGTACCGGGAATTCACCCCTCCACTTT. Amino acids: CASSTGNSPLHF.

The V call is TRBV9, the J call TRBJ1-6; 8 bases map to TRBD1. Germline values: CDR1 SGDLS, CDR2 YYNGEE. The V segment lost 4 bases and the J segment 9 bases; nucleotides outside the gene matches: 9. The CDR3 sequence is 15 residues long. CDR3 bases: TGTGCCAGCAGCCCGACGACAGGGGTTTCTTCACCCCTCCACTTT. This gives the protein CASSPTTGVSSPLHF.

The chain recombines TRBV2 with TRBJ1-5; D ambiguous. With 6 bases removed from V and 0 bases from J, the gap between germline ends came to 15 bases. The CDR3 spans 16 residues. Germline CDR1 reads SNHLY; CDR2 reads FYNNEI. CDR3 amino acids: CASSPLIRNSNQPQHF. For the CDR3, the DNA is TGTGCCAGCAGCCCTCTTATCAGGAATAGCAATCAGCCCCAGCATTTT.

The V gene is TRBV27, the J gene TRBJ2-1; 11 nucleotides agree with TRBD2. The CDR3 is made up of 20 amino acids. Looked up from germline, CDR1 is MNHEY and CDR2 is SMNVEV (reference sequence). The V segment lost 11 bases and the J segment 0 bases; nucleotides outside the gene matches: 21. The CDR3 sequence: CASRRLAGGPDQSSYNEQFF. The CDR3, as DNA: TGTGCCTCCCGCAGGCTAGCGGGGGGCCCGGACCAAAGCTCCTACAATGAGCAGTTCTTC.